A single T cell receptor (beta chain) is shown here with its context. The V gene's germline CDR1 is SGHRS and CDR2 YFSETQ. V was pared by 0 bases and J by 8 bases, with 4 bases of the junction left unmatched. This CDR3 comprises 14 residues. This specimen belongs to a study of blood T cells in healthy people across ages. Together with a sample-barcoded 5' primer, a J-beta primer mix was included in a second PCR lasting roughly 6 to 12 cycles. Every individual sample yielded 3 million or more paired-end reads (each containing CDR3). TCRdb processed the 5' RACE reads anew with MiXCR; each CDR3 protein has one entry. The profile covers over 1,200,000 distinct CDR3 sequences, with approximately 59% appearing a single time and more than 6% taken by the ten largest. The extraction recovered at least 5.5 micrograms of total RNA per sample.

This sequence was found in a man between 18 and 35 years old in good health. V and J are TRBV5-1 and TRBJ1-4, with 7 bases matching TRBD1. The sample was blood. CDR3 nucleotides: TGCGCCAGCAGCTTGGGGGGGACAGCAGAAAAACTGTTTTTT. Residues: CASSLGGTAEKLFF.